The sample holds a few counts of the clone carrying this T cell receptor beta chain. Its matching antigen is unknown. The data were taken from a study of T cell responses to AZD1222 COVID-19 vaccine. Germline loops: CDR1 SQVTM, CDR2 ANQGSEA. The CDR3 covers 14 residues. With 6 bases clipped from V and 5 bases from J, the junction kept 7 bases outside the gene matches. Libraries were prepared by immunoSEQ multiplex PCR; TCRdb keeps only in-frame clonotypes and omits some of them. The table includes some 110,000 clones, 86% detected once. General observations from the study: CD4 TCRs associated with vaccination spanned spike, dominating at 160-218 and 743-854. Clonal diversity was possibly underestimated, and white British individuals and females predominated among donors. Targets within unmutated variant regions were reportedly found for nearly half of spike-specific TCRs. Spike-specific TCR breadth rose after two AZD1222 doses, and depth rose as well.

The sequences come from peripheral blood, collected 28 days after the second AZD1222 dose. The source of this sequence is an adult who received the AZD1222 COVID-19 vaccine. The chain couples TRBV29-1 to TRBJ1-5; 10 nucleotides agree with TRBD1. CDR3: CSVRDRGGDQPQHF. CDR3 in DNA: TGCAGCGTACGGGACAGGGGAGGGGATCAGCCCCAGCATTTT.